These T cell receptor beta chains were read from a single sample in a study of early T cells in non-severe SARS-CoV-2 infection. Using its own MiXCR run on the 5' RACE reads, TCRdb lists one record per CDR3 protein. The table has some 89,000 distinct CDR3 sequences, 9.5% to 12% seen once. The material was whole blood, obtained at baseline. These receptors all come from an adult who was a healthcare worker with PCR-confirmed SARS-CoV-2 infection or an uninfected control (not recorded which). The CDR3 runs from the conserved cysteine through the conserved F or W. Fields, in order: D gene, clone size, CDR3 length, J gene, V gene, CDR3 DNA, CDR3 protein. A D gene is named only where the DNA matches it firmly. Where a row states a size, it is once, few, many or the class of an expanded clone; other rows omit it.

d_gene: NA; abundance: few; len: 13; j_gene: TRBJ1-4; v_gene: TRBV4-1; CDR3nt: TGCGCCAGCAGCCAAGCGGTGAATGAAAAACTGTTTTTT; CDR3aa: CASSQAVNEKLFF
d_gene: NA; abundance: once; len: 15; j_gene: TRBJ2-7; v_gene: TRBV28; CDR3nt: TGTGCCAGCAGTTTTCGGACAGGGAGGGGATTTTTACAGTACTTC; CDR3aa: CASSFRTGRGFLQYF
d_gene: NA; abundance: NA; len: 13; j_gene: TRBJ2-3; v_gene: TRBV29-1; CDR3nt: TGCAGCGTTGCGGCTCCTAGCACAGATACGCAGTATTTT; CDR3aa: CSVAAPSTDTQYF
d_gene: TRBD1; abundance: NA; len: 15; j_gene: TRBJ1-3; v_gene: TRBV4-1; CDR3nt: TGCGCCAGCAGCCCGGAGGACAGGGTTGGAAACACCATATATTTT; CDR3aa: CASSPEDRVGNTIYF
d_gene: NA; abundance: NA; len: 13; j_gene: TRBJ1-1; v_gene: TRBV29-1; CDR3nt: TGCAGCGTTGTTACGAATTTGAACACTGAAGCTTTCTTT; CDR3aa: CSVVTNLNTEAFF
d_gene: TRBD2; abundance: NA; len: 17; j_gene: TRBJ2-3; v_gene: TRBV4-1; CDR3nt: TGCGCCAGCAGTCTACATCTGTCGGGAGGGCGCCCAGATACGCAGTATTTT; CDR3aa: CASSLHLSGGRPDTQYF
d_gene: NA; abundance: few; len: 17; j_gene: TRBJ1-1; v_gene: TRBV5-5; CDR3nt: TGTGCCAGCAGCGCCGACCGAGGGACAACCCGGGACACTGAAGCTTTCTTT; CDR3aa: CASSADRGTTRDTEAFF
d_gene: NA; abundance: NA; len: 12; j_gene: TRBJ1-5; v_gene: TRBV19; CDR3nt: TGTGCCAGTAGTTCCCGCAATCAGCCCCAGCATTTT; CDR3aa: CASSSRNQPQHF
d_gene: NA; abundance: few; len: 16; j_gene: TRBJ1-1; v_gene: TRBV6-1; CDR3nt: TGTGCCAGCAGACTATGGGGCCCGGGACTGGGCACTGAAGCTTTCTTT; CDR3aa: CASRLWGPGLGTEAFF
d_gene: TRBD1; abundance: many; len: 16; j_gene: TRBJ1-3; v_gene: TRBV5-1; CDR3nt: TGCGCCAGCAGCCGACGGACAGGGGGCGGTGGAAACACCATATATTTT; CDR3aa: CASSRRTGGGGNTIYF